The present T cell receptor beta chain was sequenced within a study of blood T cells in healthy people across ages. On the study more broadly: With template switching, about one barcoded beta molecule was captured per two T cells.

In this sample, this clonotype turned up a few times. Then a second PCR, running roughly 7 to 11 cycles, was carried out with a sample-barcoded 5' primer and a J-beta primer mix. TCRdb fed the 5' RACE reads into MiXCR, producing one record per CDR3 protein. The data show hundreds of thousands of distinct CDR3 sequences, about 24% seen once. Donors ranged from about 6 to 95 years old and were healthy Caucasians in Russia. J lost 5 bases, V lost 1 base, and 9 bases had no gene match. Germline loops: CDR1 SGHTA, CDR2 FQGNSA. The CDR3 spans 16 residues. The V and J genes are TRBV7-2 and TRBJ2-5; TRBD2 agrees at 8 bases. The TCR was taken from a man between 65 and 85 years old in good health. The specimen sequenced was blood. CDR3 nucleotide sequence: TGTGCCAGCAGCTTAGGACCAGCGGGAGTGTACGAGACCCAGTACTTC. Its protein product is CASSLGPAGVYETQYF.